The 18 T cell receptor beta chains below were found in one sample sequenced in a study of cytomegalovirus exposure and HLA in healthy donors. Primers: 60 Vbeta forward and 13 Jbeta reverse. Repertoires were generated with immunoSEQ multiplex PCR, while TCRdb's copy carries only in-frame clones and drops some. This sample's table reports about 77,000 clones. Sequencing used PBMCs. Receptor source: a middle-aged man in good health and CMV-seropositive.

The rearrangement uses TRBV11-1 and TRBJ1-1; 7 positions match TRBD1. CDR3 size: 12 residues. Losses at the gene ends were 6 bases for V and 7 bases for J; bases not matched to a gene: 5. Looked up from germline, CDR1 is SGHAT and CDR2 is FQDESV (reference sequence). The CDR3 sequence is CASRPDRNEAFF. In nucleotides, the CDR3 is TGTGCCAGCAGACCGGACAGGAATGAAGCTTTCTTT.

The gene calls are TRBV6-1 and TRBJ1-2; D not certain. CDR1 and CDR2 from the germline V gene are MNHNS and SASEGT. The CDR3 runs 14 residues. V was pared by 0 bases and J by 4 bases, with 9 bases between. CDR3 nucleotide sequence: TGTGCCAGCAGTGAAGCTGGGGAGAGCTATGGCTACACCTTC. It translates to CASSEAGESYGYTF.

The chain carries TRBV5-5 and TRBJ2-7, with TRBD1 matching over 7 bases. Trimming cost V 4 bases and J 2 bases; bases outside gene matches: 6. Per the germline V gene, CDR1 is SGHKS and CDR2 is YYEKEE (reference sequence). CDR3 length: 14 amino acids. CDR3 sequence reads: CASSRQGPTYEQYF. As DNA, the CDR3 is TGTGCCAGCAGCAGACAGGGACCCACCTACGAGCAGTACTTC.

The gene calls are TRBV2 and TRBJ2-1, with 9 bases that match TRBD2. The germline CDR1 and CDR2 sequences are SNHLY and FYNNEI. Germline trimming cut 4 bases from V and 14 bases from J; bases unmatched to any gene: 3. The CDR3 has 11 amino acids. The CDR3 DNA is TGTGCCAGCAGTGTAGGCGGGGGGGAGTTCTTC. It codes for CASSVGGGEFF.

Comments on this clone: This sample also contains other DNA sequences that code for the same CDR3. CDR3 amino acids: CASSSTGNTEAFF. The CDR3 DNA reads as TGCGCCAGCAGCTCGACAGGGAACACTGAAGCTTTCTTT. This rearrangement joins TRBV5-1 to TRBJ1-1; weak D call: TRBD1 (6 bases). The V gene lost 3 bases and the J gene lost 1 base, with 7 bases spanning the gap. Germline V CDR1 and CDR2: SGHRS, YFSETQ. CDR3 length equals 13 residues.

The chain has TRBV19 and TRBJ1-1; D is unclear. Germline lookup yields CDR1 LNHDA and CDR2 SQIVND (reference sequence). V was pared by 7 bases and J by 4 bases, with 16 bases between. The CDR3 totals 14 residues. In DNA form, the CDR3 reads TGTGCCAGTAAAGAGTCGAGCGGGAGCACTGAAGCTTTCTTT. Protein: CASKESSGSTEAFF.

J is TRBJ1-2 and V is TRBV5-8, with D possibly matching TRBD1 (6 bases). Looked up from germline, CDR1 is SGHTS and CDR2 is YDEGEE. Between the trimmed V and J ends, which lost 4 bases and 7 bases, there was a span of 23 bases. This CDR3 is 16 amino acids long. The CDR3 coding sequence is TGTGCCAGCAGCCGGGCCGCGACAGGACGTTGGGGTGGCTACACCTTC. Translating gives CASSRAATGRWGGYTF.

The gene calls are TRBV9 and TRBJ2-7; a weak D match, TRBD2 (6 bases). This CDR3 region has 16 residues. V was pared by 2 bases and J by 3 bases, with 18 bases between. In germline, CDR1 is SGDLS, CDR2 YYNGEE. The CDR3 DNA sequence: TGTGCCAGCAGCGTGGGGGAGGAACGCGGAGTCTACGAGCAGTACTTC. Residues: CASSVGEERGVYEQYF.

This sequence joins TRBV29-1 and TRBJ1-5; TRBD1 agrees at 8 bases. The CDR3 length is 13 residues. The ends lost 6 bases at V and 2 bases at J; junction bases unmatched: 3. Germline CDR1 reads SQVTM; CDR2 reads ANQGSEA. The CDR3 is CSVATGGNQPQHF. Written as DNA, the CDR3 is TGCAGCGTCGCGACAGGGGGCAATCAGCCCCAGCATTTT.

This chain uses TRBV4-1 with TRBJ2-2; 9 nucleotides align to TRBD1. Germline-derived CDR1 and CDR2 are MGHRA and YSYEKL. The CDR3 contains 13 residues. J gave up 14 bases and V 3 bases, and 7 bases lay outside the gene matches. CDR3 sequence (DNA): TGCGCCAGCAGCCAGAACAGGGGGCAAGAACTGTTTTTT. Residues: CASSQNRGQELFF.

The J gene is TRBJ2-7, the V gene TRBV18; TRBD2 matches at 9 bases. Germline V gives CDR1 KGHSH, CDR2 LQKENI. The CDR3 totals 15 residues. Losses at the gene ends were 3 bases for V and 2 bases for J; bases not matched to a gene: 5. CDR3 protein: CASSPRAGGPYEQYV. For the CDR3, the DNA is TGTGCCAGCTCACCTAGAGCGGGGGGCCCCTACGAGCAGTACGTC.

This chain joins TRBV5-1 and TRBJ2-5, with D maybe TRBD2 (5 bases). CDR3 size: 14 residues. Germline-derived CDR1 and CDR2 are SGHRS and YFSETQ. Between the trimmed V and J ends, which lost 8 bases and 4 bases, there was a span of 18 bases. The CDR3 loop reads CASALTLGRETQYF. For the CDR3, the DNA is TGCGCCAGTGCCCTGACATTGGGGAGAGAGACCCAGTACTTC.

The genes are TRBV30 and TRBJ2-5; maybe TRBD2 (5 bases). CDR3 size: 13 residues. Per germline, CDR1 GTSNPN and CDR2 SVGIG (reference sequence). Trimming left V 5 bases short and J 4 bases short, with 14 bases between. CDR3 in amino acids: CAWGADLGETQYF. CDR3 DNA: TGTGCCTGGGGAGCGGACCTAGGAGAGACCCAGTACTTC.

The chain couples TRBV28 to TRBJ1-1; D is undetermined. Trimming shortened V by 2 bases and J by 3 bases, and 22 bases separated the two germline ends. Germline assignment: CDR1 MDHEN and CDR2 SYDVKM. CDR3 length: 18 residues. The CDR3 loop is CASSLSGGLGSLDTEAFF. The CDR3 region has the DNA TGTGCCAGCAGTTTAAGTGGCGGGCTAGGATCACTGGACACTGAAGCTTTCTTT.

This chain connects TRBV30 to TRBJ1-1; a weak D match, TRBD1 (5 bases). The germline CDR1 and CDR2 sequences are GTSNPN and SVGIG (reference sequence). CDR3 length: 13 residues. Trimming pared 2 bases from V and 8 bases from J, leaving 15 bases between. The CDR3 spells CAWSFTRTTEAFF. DNA of the CDR3: TGTGCCTGGAGTTTTACCCGGACAACCGAAGCTTTCTTT.

This sequence joins TRBV18 and TRBJ1-2; 8 positions agree with TRBD1. J lost 8 bases, V lost 3 bases, and 5 bases had no gene match. Germline CDR1 and CDR2: KGHSH and LQKENI. The CDR3 loop spans 13 amino acids. The CDR3, as DNA: TGTGCCAGCTCACCCCAGGGGGCTGAGGGCTACACCTTC. Residues: CASSPQGAEGYTF.

A word on this clone: Other DNA sequences in this specimen translate into the identical CDR3. V usage is TRBV19 and J usage is TRBJ2-3; 7 bases match TRBD2. This CDR3 comprises 18 residues. Germline values: CDR1 LNHDA, CDR2 SQIVND (reference sequence). V lost 11 bases to trimming and J lost 0 bases; unmatched junction nucleotides: 20. CDR3 region: CAFSKLEGLAVSTDTQYF. As DNA, the CDR3 is TGTGCCTTTAGTAAGTTGGAGGGTCTAGCGGTTAGCACAGATACGCAGTATTTT.

The chain employs TRBV5-1 and TRBJ2-5; D perhaps matches TRBD2 (5 bases). V was shortened by 6 bases and J by 5 bases, with 20 bases between the two germline ends. The germline CDR1 and CDR2 sequences are SGHRS and YFSETQ. The CDR3 extends over 15 amino acids. CDR3 protein: CASILGGTRGETQYF. The CDR3 nucleotides read TGCGCCAGCATCCTCGGAGGCACCCGAGGGGAGACCCAGTACTTC.